Included here is one TCR beta chain sequence, with context. Per the original methods: For nucleated cells, counts were estimated from reference gene primer amplification. Here immunoSEQ multiplex PCR was the method, and the copy in TCRdb shows in-frame clones only, minus some. V and J calls and clone size are those listed in that table; D and trimming were worked out from the DNA. The sample consists of approximately 300,000 clones, around 87% of them appearing once. J gave up 5 bases and V 4 bases, and 8 bases lay outside the gene matches. This CDR3 has 17 residues. From germline, CDR1 is MNHEY and CDR2 SVGEGT. These data originate in a study of blood T cell repertoires in COVID-19. Background on the study: Samples taken during acute and convalescent COVID-19 were collected in the United States, Italy and Spain.

The chain uses TRBV6-2 or TRBV6-3 and TRBJ2-2, with 12 bases identical to TRBD2. Sequences were obtained from peripheral blood. The receptor comes from a middle-aged woman with COVID-19, enrolled during active disease. The CDR3 DNA reads as TGTGCCAGCAGTTGGCTAGCGGGGGGGCCGGAGACCGGGGAGCTGTTTTTT. Residues: CASSWLAGGPETGELFF.